One and the same sample provided the 27 T cell receptor beta chains below, sequenced in a study of read filtering for tumor transcriptome and immune sequencing. From 400 to 450 ng of RNA, a library with molecular barcoded alpha/delta and beta/gamma adaptors was made. TCRdb independently ran MiXCR on the reads; one entry per CDR3 protein. The repertoire has 42,000 or so distinct CDR3 sequences, over 10% of them found once; the top ten carry 30%. The specimen sequenced was a population of CD138-negative cells sorted from bone marrow. These receptors all stem from a donor over 35 with multiple myeloma.

This clonotype was seen repeatedly, ten times or more. The chain is built from TRBV27 and TRBJ1-1, with D possibly matching TRBD1 (6 bases). Germline-derived CDR1 and CDR2 are MNHEY and SMNVEV (reference sequence). The germline V and J ends were trimmed by 5 bases and 5 bases, with 15 bases remaining between them. The CDR3 spans 14 residues. Here the CDR3 DNA reads TGTGCCAGCAGTGCCCAGGGGAGGCTTACTGAAGCTTTCTTT. Encoded protein: CASSAQGRLTEAFF.

This clonotype came up a few times. The chain uses TRBV29-1 and TRBJ2-7; no clear D. Germline assignment: CDR1 SQVTM and CDR2 ANQGSEA. The CDR3 is made up of 11 amino acids. V dropped 8 bases and J dropped 6 bases, with 14 bases sitting between them. The CDR3 sequence is CSLVSYGEQYF. The DNA of the CDR3 is TGCAGCCTGGTGTCCTATGGCGAGCAGTACTTC.

This clonotype was found many times. J is TRBJ2-7 and V is TRBV7-2; D might be TRBD1 (6 bases). Germline V lookup: CDR1 SGHTA, CDR2 FQGNSA. There are 15 residues in the CDR3. V was shortened by 5 bases and J by 2 bases, with 16 bases between the two germline ends. CDR3 in DNA: TGTGCCAGCAGCCTGGGGGCAGGGTCGGCCTACGAGCAGTACTTC. This sequence encodes CASSLGAGSAYEQYF. Variable domain in full (rest from reference TRBV7-2 and TRBJ2-7): GAGVSQSPSNKVTEKGKDVELRCDPISGHTALYWYRQSLGQGLEFLIYFQGNSAPDKSGLPSDRFSAERTGGSVSTLTIQRTQQEDSAVYLCASSLGAGSAYEQYFGPGTRLTVT.

This clonotype was observed at least ten times. The chain couples TRBV7-6 to TRBJ2-5; 9 bases map to TRBD2. Germline CDR1 and CDR2: SGHVS and FNYEAQ. V lost 0 bases to trimming and J lost 0 bases; unmatched junction nucleotides: 5. This CDR3 spans 17 amino acids. In DNA, the CDR3 is TGTGCCAGCAGCTTAGCTAGCGGGAGCTCCCACCAAGAGACCCAGTACTTC. Encoded protein: CASSLASGSSHQETQYF.

This clonotype was seen many times. The V call is TRBV14, the J call TRBJ2-1; 8 positions agree with TRBD2. V trimming: 4 bases; J trimming: 0 bases; junction bases outside the gene matches: 8. Germline CDR1 and CDR2: SGHDN and FVKESK. The CDR3 runs to 17 residues. CDR3 sequence: CASSRREDSSSYNEQFF. In nucleotides, the CDR3 is TGTGCCAGCAGCCGGCGGGAGGATTCCAGCTCCTACAATGAGCAGTTCTTC.

This clonotype appeared many times. V and J are TRBV6-2 or TRBV6-3 and TRBJ2-2; a weak D match, TRBD1 (6 bases). The CDR3 covers 13 residues. V dropped 6 bases and J dropped 4 bases, with 9 bases sitting between them. Germline V gives CDR1 MNHEY, CDR2 SVGEGT. DNA for the CDR3: TGTGCCAGCAGAGACAGGTCCACCGGGGAGCTGTTTTTT. Protein: CASRDRSTGELFF.

The V call is TRBV18, the J call TRBJ2-1; 8 bases match TRBD2. V lost 3 bases and J lost 9; bases outside the gene matches: 4. CDR1 and CDR2 (germline): KGHSH, LQKENI. CDR3 size: 13 residues. CDR3 nucleotide sequence: TGTGCCAGCTCACCTGGACTAGCTAGTGAGCAGTTCTTC. Protein sequence: CASSPGLASEQFF. Filled out from reference TRBV18 and TRBJ2-1, the complete variable domain reads NAGVMQNPRHLVRRRGQEARLRCSPMKGHSHVYWYRQLPEEGLKFMVYLQKENIIDESGMPKERFSAEFPKEGPSILRIQQVVRGDSAAYFCASSPGLASEQFFGPGTRLTVL.

This clonotype was seen many times. The rearrangement uses TRBV4-1 and TRBJ1-1; 7 bases map to TRBD1. V lost 4 bases and J lost 11; bases outside the gene matches: 10. CDR1 and CDR2 from the germline V gene are MGHRA and YSYEKL. The CDR3 extends over 13 amino acids. The CDR3 is CASSPPGQLIAFF. As DNA, the CDR3 is TGCGCCAGCAGCCCCCCGGGACAGTTGATCGCTTTCTTT.

The chain links TRBV28 to TRBJ1-5; 7 bases are shared with TRBD1. The J segment lost 8 bases and the V segment lost 1 base, leaving 5 bases of the junction unmatched. CDR1 MDHEN and CDR2 SYDVKM come from the germline V gene. CDR3 size: 14 residues. The CDR3 region is CASSLSQGYKPQHF. For the CDR3, the DNA is TGTGCCAGCAGTTTATCACAGGGGTATAAGCCCCAGCATTTT.

This clonotype has a count of ten or more. The rearrangement joins TRBV28 to TRBJ2-1; TRBD1 might be the D (6 bases). Trimming shortened V by 7 bases and J by 3 bases, and 13 bases separated the two germline ends. CDR3 length: 14 residues. CDR1 and CDR2 from the germline V gene are MDHEN and SYDVKM. The CDR3 sequence is CASTSGTFYNEQFF. In DNA form, the CDR3 reads TGTGCCAGCACCTCCGGGACATTCTACAATGAGCAGTTCTTC. Supplemented by reference TRBV28 and TRBJ2-1, the full variable domain reads DVKVTQSSRYLVKRTGEKVFLECVQDMDHENMFWYRQDPGLGLRLIYFSYDVKMKEKGDIPEGYSVSREKKERFSLILESASTNQTSMYLCASTSGTFYNEQFFGPGTRLTVL.

Ten or more counts support this clonotype. V and J are TRBV7-3 and TRBJ1-4, with unresolved D. The CDR3 covers 13 residues. Germline CDR1 and CDR2: SGHTA and FQGTGA. V gave up 0 bases and J gave up 8 bases, with 7 bases separating them. The CDR3 spells CASSLTPTEKLFF. CDR3 nucleotide sequence: TGTGCCAGCAGCTTAACCCCGACCGAAAAACTGTTTTTT.

As to this clonotype: A read error may be the cause here, since a much bigger clone is one base away. The chain carries TRBV6-5 and TRBJ2-2; the match to TRBD2 covers 7 bases. Germline V gene sequence: CDR1 MNHEY, CDR2 SVGAGI. V gave up 11 bases and J gave up 7 bases; unmatched junction bases: 16. The CDR3 is made up of 15 amino acids. CDR3 sequence (DNA): TGTGCCTGCAAGTTCGGGACTAACTCTGGCGGGGAGCTGTTTTTT. It is translated as CACKFGTNSGGELFF.

In its sample, this clonotype was seen a few times. J is TRBJ2-7 and V is TRBV5-4; 7 bases are shared with TRBD2. The CDR3 has 15 amino acids. The germline gives CDR1 SGHNT, CDR2 YYREEE (reference sequence). V lost 4 bases and J lost 1; bases outside the gene matches: 8. CDR3: CASSRGDGLSYEQYF. The CDR3 nucleotides are TGTGCCAGCAGCCGGGGGGACGGACTATCCTACGAGCAGTACTTC.

About this clonotype itself: A far larger clone is one nucleotide away, so this likely arose from a read error. The chain is built from TRBV6-5 and TRBJ2-2, with D possibly being TRBD2 (5 bases). The CDR3 is 13 residues long. Germline V gene data show CDR1 as MNHEY and CDR2 as SVGAGI. The CDR3 is CATVEENTGEPFF. CDR3 sequence (DNA): TGTGCCACCGTAGAAGAAAACACCGGGGAGCCGTTTTTT.

This chain links TRBV4-1 with TRBJ2-1, with 8 bases identical to TRBD2. Germline assignment: CDR1 MGHRA and CDR2 YSYEKL. V dropped 1 base and J dropped 7; count of bases not matched to a gene: 6. This CDR3 region has 15 residues. CDR3 DNA: TGCGCCAGCAGCCAAGTCGGGACTAGTCGGAATGAGCAGTTCTTC. Encoded protein: CASSQVGTSRNEQFF.

Turning to this clonotype: This sequence is one base from a far larger clone and is likely a read error. The CDR3 loop is CASSHGDEGGIPENEQFF. CDR3 DNA sequence: TGCGCCAGCAGCCATGGTGACGAGGGAGGGATCCCGGAGAATGAGCAGTTCTTC. This sequence joins TRBV5-1 and TRBJ2-1; 7 bases fit TRBD2. The CDR3 runs to 18 residues. V gave up 4 bases and J gave up 7 bases; unmatched junction bases: 20. The germline CDR1 and CDR2 sequences are SGHRS and YFSETQ. Looking up the rest from reference TRBV5-1 and TRBJ2-1 gives the full variable domain: KAGVTQTPRYLIKTRGQQVTLSCSPISGHRSVSWYQQTPGQGLQFLFEYFSETQRNKGNFPGRFSGRQFSNSRSEMNVSTLELGDSALYLCASSHGDEGGIPENEQFFGPGTRLTVL.

This clonotype occurred many times. The V and J genes are TRBV3-1 and TRBJ2-1; D is possibly TRBD1 (6 bases). Trimming shortened V by 4 bases and J by 3 bases, and 13 bases separated the two germline ends. The CDR3 covers 15 residues. Germline V gives CDR1 LGHDT, CDR2 YNNKEL (reference sequence). The CDR3 is CASSPSRDNYNEQFF. The CDR3 DNA sequence: TGTGCCAGCAGCCCCTCCCGGGACAACTACAATGAGCAGTTCTTC.

This clonotype was seen many times. V gene TRBV9 combines with J gene TRBJ2-1, with 8 nucleotides matching TRBD2. Losses at the gene ends were 3 bases for V and 0 bases for J; bases not matched to a gene: 2. This CDR3 has 15 amino acids. Germline loops: CDR1 SGDLS, CDR2 YYNGEE. CDR3 amino acids: CASSASGSSYNEQFF. The CDR3 DNA follows: TGTGCCAGCAGCGCCAGCGGGAGCTCCTACAATGAGCAGTTCTTC.

This clonotype occurred many times. The genes are TRBV5-1 and TRBJ2-1; D is undetermined. Trimming stripped 4 bases from V and 0 bases from J, with 11 bases between. CDR3 length: 15 amino acids. The germline CDR1 and CDR2 sequences are SGHRS and YFSETQ. The DNA of the CDR3 is TGCGCCAGCAGCACGACGGTGAGCTCCTACAATGAGCAGTTCTTC. Its translation is CASSTTVSSYNEQFF.

In its sample, this clonotype was seen a few times. This may come from a read error, since a much larger clone is one base off. The genes are TRBV20-1 and TRBJ1-1, with 8 bases that match TRBD1. The CDR3 is made up of 13 amino acids. Germline lookup yields CDR1 DFQATT and CDR2 SNEGSKA (reference sequence). This CDR3 reads CSAPDRGDTEASF. CDR3 coding DNA: TGCAGTGCACCCGACAGGGGAGACACTGAAGCTTCCTTT.

To note about this clonotype: This may arise from a read error, as a much more abundant clone is one base away. This rearrangement joins TRBV29-1 to TRBJ2-3, with 7 bases matching TRBD2. This CDR3 has 14 residues. Germline values: CDR1 SQVTM, CDR2 ANQGSEA. CDR3 loop: CGVDPREGLNTQYF. As DNA, the CDR3 is TGCGGCGTTGACCCGAGGGAGGGCCTGAATACGCAGTATTTT.

V gene TRBV5-6 combines with J gene TRBJ2-1, with D perhaps TRBD1 (6 bases). There are 11 residues in the CDR3. The V end was cut by 4 bases, the J end by 14 bases, with 13 bases between. CDR1 and CDR2 (germline): SGHDT, YYEEEE. CDR3: CASSIGTRKFF. The CDR3 nucleotides are TGTGCCAGCAGCATCGGGACAAGAAAGTTCTTC.

This chain uses TRBV27 with TRBJ2-2; D is ambiguous. The CDR3 is made up of 15 amino acids. The germline V and J ends were trimmed by 7 bases and 0 bases, with 12 bases remaining between them. Germline V lookup: CDR1 MNHEY, CDR2 SMNVEV (reference sequence). The CDR3: CASNEEQTNTGELFF. The CDR3 nucleotides read TGTGCCAGCAACGAGGAACAGACGAACACCGGGGAGCTGTTTTTT.

This clonotype was picked up a small number of times. The chain has TRBV24-1 and TRBJ2-1; 14 bases agree with TRBD2. Germline values: CDR1 KGHDR, CDR2 SFDVKD. V gave up 4 bases and J gave up 9 bases; unmatched junction bases: 13. CDR3 length equals 18 residues. The CDR3 bases are TGTGCCACCAGTGACTTTCCCTTGACTAGCGGGGGGGGAGGTGAGCAGTTCTTC. This gives the protein CATSDFPLTSGGGGEQFF.

The chain has TRBV7-9 and TRBJ2-6, with 8 bases matching TRBD1. CDR3 length: 16 amino acids. Germline CDR1 is SEHNR and CDR2 is FQNEAQ (reference sequence). V dropped 3 bases and J dropped 2; count of bases not matched to a gene: 3. CDR3 bases: TGTGCCAGCAGCTTCCAGGGGGCAGCTGGGGCCAACGTCCTGACTTTC. Amino acids: CASSFQGAAGANVLTF.

This clonotype was counted ten times or more. The chain combines TRBV11-2 with TRBJ2-1, with TRBD2 identical over 10 bases. V shed 0 bases, J shed 7 bases, and the junction held 3 bases outside the gene matches. The germline V gene encodes CDR1 SGHAT and CDR2 FQNNGV. The CDR3 runs 15 residues. In DNA, the CDR3 is TGTGCCAGCAGCTTAGAAGCGGGAGGGACGAATGAGCAGTTCTTC. Protein sequence: CASSLEAGGTNEQFF.

This clonotype appeared many times. This chain connects TRBV3-1 to TRBJ1-5; TRBD1 agrees at 7 bases. CDR3 size: 16 residues. Per germline, CDR1 LGHDT and CDR2 YNNKEL (reference sequence). V dropped 1 base and J dropped 0; count of bases not matched to a gene: 3. CDR3: CASSQGGGHSNQPQHF. In DNA, the CDR3 is TGTGCCAGCAGCCAAGGAGGGGGCCATAGCAATCAGCCCCAGCATTTT.